The rows below give T cell receptor beta chains drawn from one sample of a study of T cell responses to AZD1222 COVID-19 vaccine. The protocol was immunoSEQ multiplex PCR, while the TCRdb copy is restricted to in-frame clones and leaves out a portion. The sample lists fewer than 110,000 clones, about 90% occurring once. This specimen consisted of peripheral blood, obtained on day 0 of AZD1222 vaccination. The source is an adult in good health. Both conserved end residues are part of each CDR3. A row's size may be missing; if present it is once, few, many or a size class.

clone_size v_call cdr3_aa
NA TRBV10-2 CASSESGSQYEQYF
NA TRBV2 CASSAEGWDGYTF
NA TRBV7-2 CASSLDHYNEQFF
NA TRBV4-3 CASSQPPGLAGSSEQFF
NA TRBV6-4 CASSDAETQYF
NA TRBV7-2 CASSLVGHRGYNSPLHF
NA TRBV12-3/TRBV12-4 CASSTLGGQFF
NA TRBV28 CASSFTGAGNTIYF
NA TRBV27 CASSGWDTQYF
NA TRBV24-1 CATSEAGPNEKLFF
NA TRBV7-8 CASSPQYRDSSYNEQFF
few TRBV6-5 CASRPEGTEKLFF
NA TRBV11-2 CASSFGRVYGTEAFF
NA TRBV28 CASSFGLYEQYF
many TRBV20-1 CSAETWGEAFF
NA TRBV2 CASTPETGSIQYF
NA TRBV5-1 CASSIGTGGRIETQYF
NA TRBV3-1/TRBV3-2 CASSQEVSEAFF
NA TRBV6-6 CATPGHEQYF
NA TRBV6-5 CASRNLAGAANEQFF
NA TRBV18 CASSPPKGGAMNEQYF
NA TRBV27 CASSYGQGEGNEQFF
NA TRBV5-3 CARSSALCGLETQYF